This TCR beta chain was observed in a study of CD8 T cells in Susac syndrome. The wider study: When their blood was taken, patients with Susac syndrome were therapy-naive, taking corticosteroids, or taking intravenous immunoglobulin alone.

V lost 1 base and J lost 6; bases outside the gene matches: 2. Germline values: CDR1 LGHNT, CDR2 FRNRAP. The CDR3 spans 14 residues. Random hexamers were used to reverse transcribe the RNA input (0.5 to 1 ug). Amplification of TCR beta CDR3 spanned 54 Vbeta and 13 Jbeta via immunoSEQ multiplex PCR. TCRdb redid the calling of the immunoSEQ multiplex PCR reads with MiXCR, one entry per CDR3 protein. The repertoire holds 200,000 to 250,000 distinct CDR3 sequences, with about 94% as singletons. This clonotype showed up just a few times. The antigen is undetermined. Broader study findings: The CD4+ T cell repertoire of patients with Susac syndrome showed no detectable clonal expansion.

This rearrangement joins TRBV12-5 to TRBJ1-4, with 7 positions matching TRBD1. The TCR sequence derives from a human donor with Susac syndrome. The sequencing input was CD4+ T cells from PBMCs. This CDR3 reads CASGLGQGDEKLFF. DNA for the CDR3: TGTGCTAGTGGTTTGGGACAGGGTGATGAAAAACTGTTTTTT.